This T cell receptor beta chain was found in a study of T cell clonality in common variable immunodeficiency (dated by TCRdb to about 2015). Most of the CVID patients and most of the healthy controls were of Caucasian heritage. Heparinized peripheral whole blood samples of roughly 5 to 8 ml were obtained from each donor. Genomic DNA from adults with common variable immune deficiency (CVID) and from healthy adult controls was used for sequencing of TCRbeta CDR3 repertoires. A total of some 22 healthy adult volunteers (approximately 12 female and ten or so male; age range about 23 to 75 years, mean age about 35) were included in the control group. To isolate peripheral blood mononuclear cells, diluted blood was subjected to density centrifugation over Hypaque 1077 or Ficoll-Paque. Genomic DNA was extracted from unsorted mononuclear cells by Qiagen column purification or by a centrifugation-based method.

Study-level results and caveats: Correlations of repertoire features with clinical complications were constrained by heterogeneity among patients within the CVID cohort. CVID TCRbeta sequences were reported to have fewer deletions and N-nucleotide insertions and to lack highly modified clones with 13 or more V deletions. TCRbeta clonality was higher in CVID subjects than in healthy controls (t-test p = 0.018), and the increase was most characteristic of about a third of subjects. Even though DNA input was the same, control samples had an average of about 81,820 unique sequences each, compared with roughly 30,000 in CVID samples. The authors noted that sequencing repertoires of T cell subpopulations would be needed to clarify what caused the increased clonality in CVID. CVID subjects shared fewer TCRbeta clones with each other than healthy controls did (p < 0.0001).

CVID samples and control samples contributed equivalent amounts of genomic DNA as sequencing input. For every sample, a 60 bp segment covering the rearranged TCRbeta CDR3 region was amplified and then sequenced. The immunoSEQ assay, a bias-corrected multiplex PCR with high-throughput sequencing, was employed for TCRbeta amplification. In the paper's pipeline: Each unique nucleotide sequence was treated as a clone and annotated with V, D and J genes, copy number and frequency. Sequences were labeled productive if in frame, and non-productive if out of frame or containing stop codons. As previously described, clonality was computed from Shannon's entropy. The predicted amino acid sequences of productive clones were used to derive the mean CDR3 Kyte-Doolittle hydropathy. Using the R hclust function, scaled V gene usage was clustered hierarchically with Manhattan distance and complete linkage. To assess clone sharing by CDR3 amino acid sequence, 12 repertoires per group were resampled over 100 rounds. The repertoires were searched for around 65 published EBV-specific and about 250 published CMV-specific TCRbeta sequences. Analysis left out a couple of CVID samples that produced under 10,000 sequences, so 40 to 50 CVID repertoires remained. Imported from immuneACCESS, the table was reduced by TCRdb to in-frame sequences with V and J called. These copies leave out some clones; in studies compared against another copy, an unresolved V gene accounts for under half, and the cause of the remainder is not known. The V and J calls and clone size come from that table; D and trimming were worked out from the DNA. Across this sample, about 32,000 clones were tabulated and none appeared just once. The leading ten clones occupy around a tenth of the sample.

This clone was counted ten times or more. The specificity of this receptor is unknown. The read stops 3 residues short of the end of the CDR3; the missing end is completed from the germline J gene. CDR1 and CDR2 were assigned from the germline V gene (reference sequence) as LNHDA and SQIVND. V is cut by 1 base and J by 3 bases, and the space between the germline ends is 7 bases. The CDR3 starts with the cysteine, ends with the phenylalanine, and has 13 residues. The DNA covers only part of the CDR3, 30 bases in frame from base 1. The origin of this receptor is a person between 18 and 69 years old in good health. Recombination connected TRBV19 to TRBJ2-7; a confident D gene designation cannot be given. Source material: peripheral blood mononuclear cells. Partial CDR3 DNA: TGTGCCAGTAGTATAGGTCTAAACTACGAG. It translates to CASSIGLNYE. In full, the CDR3 is CASSIGLNYEQYF.